Listed below are T cell receptor beta chains from one sample, sequenced in a study of CD8 T cells in ankylosing spondylitis. TCRdb ran MiXCR on the 5' RACE reads and lists one entry per CDR3 protein. The sample yields 250,000 to 350,000 distinct CDR3 sequences, around 8% seen once. Sequenced sample: blood, either unsorted or a sorted T cell fraction (not recorded which). The receptors derive from a male donor with ankylosing spondylitis. Both conserved end residues are part of each CDR3. Each record gives: D gene, V gene, J gene, CDR3 length, clone size, CDR3 DNA, CDR3 protein. The D gene is left open where the match is weak. Clone size appears in some rows only: once, few, many, or a class for an expanded clone.

NA	TRBV6-1	TRBJ2-4	14	few	TGTGCCAGCAGCCAGACCAGGGGTGGGAGCATTCAGTACTTC	CASSQTRGGSIQYF
NA	TRBV3-1	TRBJ1-2	14	NA	TGTGCCAGCAGCCCGACCACGGGGTTTAATTGCTACACCTTC	CASSPTTGFNCYTF
NA	TRBV7-2	TRBJ2-7	15	many	TGTGCCAGCAGCTTAGATGGAATGGGAAGCTACGAGCAGTACTTC	CASSLDGMGSYEQYF
NA	TRBV6-5	TRBJ1-1	15	many	TGTGCCAGCAGTTACTCGATAGGGAGACAGCAAGGAGCTTTCTTT	CASSYSIGRQQGAFF
NA	TRBV12-3/TRBV12-4	TRBJ2-5	16	NA	TGTGCCAGCAGTTTAGGCCGCCAAGGCGGCCGCGGGTCCCAGTACTTC	CASSLGRQGGRGSQYF
NA	TRBV5-8	TRBJ1-5	15	many	TGTGCCAGCAGCTTGGGGCACCGCGAGAATCAGCCCCAGCATTTT	CASSLGHRENQPQHF
TRBD2	TRBV6-5	TRBJ2-3	15	few	TGTGCCAGCAGTTACCAGTTAGCGGGACCAGATACGCAGTATTTT	CASSYQLAGPDTQYF
NA	TRBV7-8	TRBJ1-5	15	once	TGTGCCAGCAGCTTGAAGGGCAGCAGGCCAGGACCCCAGCATTTT	CASSLKGSRPGPQHF
TRBD1	TRBV28	TRBJ2-5	15	NA	TGTGCCAGCTCCTCCCCCGGGACAGGGTTTGAGACCCAGTACTTC	CASSSPGTGFETQYF
NA	TRBV28	TRBJ2-7	11	few	TGTGCCAGCAGCACCCCAGGGGTAGACCTCTTC	CASSTPGVDLF
NA	TRBV6-1	TRBJ1-2	13	NA	TGTGCCAGCAAGAGGGGGTCGAACTATGGCTACACCTTC	CASKRGSNYGYTF
TRBD2	TRBV3-1	TRBJ2-5	16	NA	TGTGCCAGCAGCCCCCGACTAGCGGGAGGGCTTGAGACCCAGTACTTC	CASSPRLAGGLETQYF
NA	TRBV14	TRBJ2-1	13	NA	TGTGCCAGCAGCTGGACACGCCAACATGAGCAGTTCTTC	CASSWTRQHEQFF
NA	TRBV5-1	TRBJ2-3	14	NA	TGCGCCAGCAGCTTGAGATTAGTCACAGATACGCAGTATTTT	CASSLRLVTDTQYF
NA	TRBV11-1	TRBJ2-5	15	few	TGTGCCAGCAGCTTCACACTGAACAACCAAGAGACCCAGTACTTC	CASSFTLNNQETQYF
NA	TRBV6-6	TRBJ1-1	10	few	TGTGCCAGTGGGCAATATGAAGCTTTCTTT	CASGQYEAFF
TRBD2	TRBV28	TRBJ2-7	17	few	TGTGCCAGCAGTTTACTTACTACGACTAGCGGGAGGCGCGAGCAGTACTTC	CASSLLTTTSGRREQYF
NA	TRBV12-3/TRBV12-4	TRBJ1-5	11	many	TGTGCCAGCAGTCAGGATCAGCCCCAGCATTTT	CASSQDQPQHF
NA	TRBV19	TRBJ1-2	12	NA	TGTGCCAGTAGTAGGTTTAGAGATGGCTACACCTTC	CASSRFRDGYTF
NA	TRBV5-6	TRBJ2-1	12	NA	TGTGCCAGCAGCTTTGGAATGGGAGTCAAGTTCTTC	CASSFGMGVKFF
NA	TRBV9	TRBJ2-3	12	many	TGTGCCAGCAAAACCCCCGGGGTTACGCAGTATTTT	CASKTPGVTQYF
NA	TRBV29-1	TRBJ2-1	13	few	TGCAGCGAGACTAGGAGCTCCTACAATGAGCAGTTCTTC	CSETRSSYNEQFF
TRBD1	TRBV5-1	TRBJ1-4	14	NA	TGCGCCAGCAGCTTCGAAACAGGGGTCGAAAAACTGTTTTTT	CASSFETGVEKLFF
NA	TRBV20-1	TRBJ1-1	15	NA	TGCAGTGCTAGAGGCAGGGTTCGGGTGAACACTGAAGCTTTCTTT	CSARGRVRVNTEAFF
NA	TRBV12-3/TRBV12-4	TRBJ2-2	17	NA	TGTGCCAGCAGTTTCTGGACAGAGTCGACGAACACCGGGGAGCTGTTTTTT	CASSFWTESTNTGELFF
TRBD2	TRBV4-2	TRBJ2-3	16	few	TGTGCCAGCAGCCAAGGAAACGCGGGAGTAGCAGATACGCAGTATTTT	CASSQGNAGVADTQYF
TRBD1	TRBV5-1	TRBJ2-7	14	many	TGCGCCAGCAGCGCCAACAGGGGATCCTACGAGCAGTACTTC	CASSANRGSYEQYF
TRBD1	TRBV7-2	TRBJ1-6	13	few	TGTGCCAGCAGCCTGACAGGGAGCGCACCCCTCCACTTT	CASSLTGSAPLHF
NA	TRBV28	TRBJ2-4	11	few	TGTGCCAGCCAACACGGCGGCGGTAGTTACTTC	CASQHGGGSYF
NA	TRBV12-3/TRBV12-4	TRBJ1-4	15	NA	TGTGCCAGCAGCCGGGACACTGCAACTAATGAAAAACTGTTTTTT	CASSRDTATNEKLFF
NA	TRBV20-1	TRBJ2-3	15	few	TGCAGTGCTAGAGATAGCAGGAGGGTAGCAGATACGCAGTATTTT	CSARDSRRVADTQYF
NA	TRBV20-1	TRBJ2-7	13	NA	TGCAGTGCTAGAACCAGGATGACCTACGAGCAGTACTTC	CSARTRMTYEQYF
NA	TRBV5-1	TRBJ2-4	14	many	TGCGCCAGCAGCCCGTGGGGGTCCAAAAACATTCAGTACTTC	CASSPWGSKNIQYF
NA	TRBV18	TRBJ2-1	16	few	TGTGCCAGCTCACCCGGACGAGCGGGCCACTACAATGAGCAGTTCTTC	CASSPGRAGHYNEQFF
TRBD2	TRBV20-1	TRBJ2-3	18	NA	TGCAGTGCTCAGTGGTCTCAGCCCGGGACTAGCAGCACAGATACGCAGTATTTT	CSAQWSQPGTSSTDTQYF
TRBD1	TRBV7-2	TRBJ2-7	13	many	TGTGCCAGCAGCCCGGGACAGCCCTACGAGCAGTACTTC	CASSPGQPYEQYF
NA	TRBV6-5	TRBJ1-1	13	NA	TGTGCCAGCAGTCTACTTCGGGGAACTGAAGCTTTCTTT	CASSLLRGTEAFF
NA	TRBV7-3	TRBJ2-1	14	few	TGTGCCAGCAGCCCCCTCCAGGCCAGCCATGAGCAGTTCTTC	CASSPLQASHEQFF
TRBD1	TRBV3-1	TRBJ2-7	14	many	TGTGCCAGCAGCCAAGATTGGACAGGGTTCGAGCAGTACTTC	CASSQDWTGFEQYF
TRBD2	TRBV5-5	TRBJ2-1	15	many	TGTGCCAGCAGCTCGGGACTAGCGGGAAACAATGAGCAGTTCTTC	CASSSGLAGNNEQFF
NA	TRBV7-2	TRBJ2-2	17	NA	TGTGCCAGCAGCTTAAGGCGGCCTTCCCCGAACACCGGGGAGCTGTTTTTT	CASSLRRPSPNTGELFF
NA	TRBV5-1	TRBJ1-4	13	NA	TGCGCCAGCAGCTTGGGCCCAAATGAAAAACTGTTTTTT	CASSLGPNEKLFF
NA	TRBV5-6	TRBJ2-1	15	few	TGTGCCAGCAGCTACCAGACTAACTCCTACAATGAGCAGTTCTTC	CASSYQTNSYNEQFF
TRBD2	TRBV9	TRBJ2-1	17	NA	TGTGCCAGCAGCGTAGCGGGGGGTTGGGGGACTCGCAATGAGCAGTTCTTC	CASSVAGGWGTRNEQFF
NA	TRBV20-1	TRBJ2-7	12	few	TGCAGTGCTATAGGACAGAGCTACGAGCAGTACTTC	CSAIGQSYEQYF
TRBD2	TRBV2	TRBJ2-1	17	many	TGTGCCAGCAGTGGGGGGCGACTAGCGGGAGGGCCAGATGAGCAGTTCTTC	CASSGGRLAGGPDEQFF
NA	TRBV28	TRBJ2-2	13	NA	TGTGCCAGCAGGAGAGGAAGGGCCGGGGAGCTGTTTTTT	CASRRGRAGELFF
TRBD1	TRBV20-1	TRBJ2-7	13	few	TGCAGTGCTACCGACAGGGACGCCTACGAGCAGTACTTC	CSATDRDAYEQYF
TRBD1	TRBV28	TRBJ2-7	18	NA	TGTGCCAGCAGTTTAGGGTCCCGGCAGGGGGTCCTCTCCTACGAGCAGTACTTC	CASSLGSRQGVLSYEQYF
NA	TRBV6-4	TRBJ2-1	15	few	TGTGCCAGCAGTGTAATGATAGCGGCGTTAAATGAGCAGTTCTTC	CASSVMIAALNEQFF
NA	TRBV6-1	TRBJ2-1	14	NA	TGTGCCAGCAGCCTGTCCGGGCCAAGCCATGAGCAGTTCTTC	CASSLSGPSHEQFF
NA	TRBV5-4	TRBJ1-1	13	NA	TGTGCCAGCACCAATATGAGAGAAACTGAAGCTTTCTTT	CASTNMRETEAFF
NA	TRBV6-1	TRBJ2-2	13	few	TGTGCCAGCAGGGTAGGGGCCACCGGGGAGCTGTTTTTT	CASRVGATGELFF
NA	TRBV4-3	TRBJ2-5	14	many	TGCGCCAGCAGCCAAAGGGGGACTGGCGAGACCCAGTACTTC	CASSQRGTGETQYF
NA	TRBV27	TRBJ2-7	15	NA	TGTGCCAGCAGTCCGCGGACCAGATCAGTCTCCGAGCAGTACTTC	CASSPRTRSVSEQYF
NA	TRBV12-3/TRBV12-4	TRBJ1-1	14	NA	TGTGCCAGCAGTTTTCGAGAGGGGAACACTGAAGCTTTCTTT	CASSFREGNTEAFF
TRBD2	TRBV6-2/TRBV6-3	TRBJ2-5	16	NA	TGTGCCAGCAGAGCGACTAGCGGGAGTGGTCAAGAGACCCAGTACTTC	CASRATSGSGQETQYF
TRBD1	TRBV10-3	TRBJ1-5	15	few	TGTGCCATCGCGGAACAGGGGCTAGGCAATCAGCCCCAGCATTTT	CAIAEQGLGNQPQHF
NA	TRBV5-1	TRBJ1-2	14	NA	TGCGCCAGCAGCTTGGTTGGAACTAACTATGGCTACACCTTC	CASSLVGTNYGYTF